A selection of T cell receptor beta chains follows, all from one sample in a study of brain T cells in children with intractable seizures. This table comes from immunoSEQ multiplex PCR, and its TCRdb copy is limited to in-frame clones, with some not included. The data contain a few hundred thousand clones, nearly 95% of them singletons. Sequencing used peripheral blood, obtained less than 6 months after surgery. These receptors were collected from a boy less than two years old with tuberous sclerosis and intractable seizures. The CDR3 runs from the conserved cysteine through the conserved F or W. The D gene is left open where the match is weak. A clone size is listed for some rows: how often the clone was seen (once, few, many), or a class if it is expanded.

clone_size: .; j_call: TRBJ2-3; v_call: TRBV19; d_call: .; cdr3_aa: CASSPGERGTDTQYF; cdr3_nt: TGTGCCAGTAGTCCGGGGGAGAGAGGAACAGATACGCAGTATTTT
clone_size: .; j_call: TRBJ2-5; v_call: TRBV21-1; d_call: .; cdr3_aa: CASSKSDIQETQYF; cdr3_nt: TGTGCCAGCAGCAAATCAGACATCCAAGAGACCCAGTACTTC
clone_size: .; j_call: TRBJ2-1; v_call: TRBV7-9; d_call: .; cdr3_aa: CASSLRTYNEQFF; cdr3_nt: TGTGCCAGCAGCTTAAGAACGTACAATGAGCAGTTCTTC
clone_size: .; j_call: TRBJ2-7; v_call: TRBV19; d_call: .; cdr3_aa: CASSISRSSYEQYF; cdr3_nt: TGTGCCAGTAGTATCAGTAGGAGCTCCTACGAGCAGTACTTC
clone_size: .; j_call: TRBJ1-1; v_call: TRBV29-1; d_call: .; cdr3_aa: CSVVVGSNTEAFF; cdr3_nt: TGCAGCGTTGTGGTGGGAAGCAACACTGAAGCTTTCTTT
clone_size: .; j_call: TRBJ2-1; v_call: TRBV5-6; d_call: .; cdr3_aa: CASSLRLTYNEQFF; cdr3_nt: TGTGCCAGCAGCCTCCGACTCACCTACAATGAGCAGTTCTTC
clone_size: .; j_call: TRBJ1-3; v_call: TRBV11-2; d_call: TRBD1; cdr3_aa: CASSFPRGQGTSGNTIYF; cdr3_nt: TGTGCCAGCAGCTTCCCTAGGGGACAGGGGACTTCTGGAAACACCATATATTTT
clone_size: few; j_call: TRBJ2-2; v_call: TRBV9; d_call: .; cdr3_aa: CASSGEGLSGNTGELFF; cdr3_nt: TGTGCCAGCAGCGGAGAGGGACTTAGCGGGAACACCGGGGAGCTGTTTTTT
clone_size: .; j_call: TRBJ2-7; v_call: TRBV5-4; d_call: TRBD1; cdr3_aa: CASSPLDRGRNEQYF; cdr3_nt: TGTGCCAGCAGCCCCTTGGACAGGGGGCGGAACGAGCAGTACTTC
clone_size: .; j_call: TRBJ2-3; v_call: TRBV9; d_call: .; cdr3_aa: CASSVAREGGSTDTQYF; cdr3_nt: TGTGCCAGCAGCGTAGCTAGAGAGGGGGGGAGCACAGATACGCAGTATTTT
clone_size: .; j_call: TRBJ2-1; v_call: TRBV9; d_call: TRBD2; cdr3_aa: CASSATALAGPYNEQFF; cdr3_nt: TGTGCCAGCAGCGCGACAGCCCTAGCGGGACCTTACAATGAGCAGTTCTTC
clone_size: .; j_call: TRBJ2-3; v_call: TRBV5-1; d_call: TRBD2; cdr3_aa: CASSLGREGLVTDTQYF; cdr3_nt: TGCGCCAGCAGCTTGGGGCGGGAGGGCCTTGTCACAGATACGCAGTATTTT
clone_size: once; j_call: TRBJ1-1; v_call: TRBV30; d_call: .; cdr3_aa: CACQGNTEAFF; cdr3_nt: TGTGCCTGCCAGGGGAATACTGAAGCTTTCTTT
clone_size: once; j_call: TRBJ1-1; v_call: TRBV11-1; d_call: .; cdr3_aa: CASSPGHGRNEAFF; cdr3_nt: TGTGCCAGCAGCCCGGGACACGGAAGGAATGAAGCTTTCTTT
clone_size: .; j_call: TRBJ1-1; v_call: TRBV5-6; d_call: .; cdr3_aa: CASSGIPGPQGDSTEAFF; cdr3_nt: TGTGCCAGCAGCGGAATTCCCGGGCCACAGGGAGACAGTACTGAAGCTTTCTTT
clone_size: .; j_call: TRBJ1-1; v_call: TRBV5-8; d_call: TRBD1; cdr3_aa: CASGAYRHRGDTEAFF; cdr3_nt: TGTGCCAGCGGGGCCTATCGTCACAGGGGAGACACTGAAGCTTTCTTT
clone_size: .; j_call: TRBJ1-2; v_call: TRBV27; d_call: .; cdr3_aa: CASSLLPSAGRGYGYTF; cdr3_nt: TGTGCCAGCAGTTTACTTCCTTCGGCAGGGAGGGGCTATGGCTACACCTTC
clone_size: .; j_call: TRBJ2-7; v_call: TRBV28; d_call: .; cdr3_aa: CASSLTGRSSYEQYF; cdr3_nt: TGTGCCAGCAGTTTAACAGGGAGATCGTCTTACGAGCAGTACTTC
clone_size: .; j_call: TRBJ1-2; v_call: TRBV3-1/TRBV3-2; d_call: .; cdr3_aa: CASSQEGSYGYTF; cdr3_nt: TGTGCCAGCAGCCAAGAGGGGTCCTATGGCTACACCTTC
clone_size: .; j_call: TRBJ2-7; v_call: TRBV7-8; d_call: .; cdr3_aa: CASTIGLPGSYEQYF; cdr3_nt: TGTGCCAGCACAATCGGCTTACCCGGCTCCTACGAGCAGTACTTC
clone_size: .; j_call: TRBJ1-2; v_call: TRBV7-3; d_call: .; cdr3_aa: CASSLMQGRGYTF; cdr3_nt: TGTGCCAGCAGCTTAATGCAGGGAAGAGGCTACACCTTC
clone_size: .; j_call: TRBJ2-1; v_call: TRBV9; d_call: TRBD2; cdr3_aa: CASSVVLAGYNEQFF; cdr3_nt: TGTGCCAGCAGCGTAGTCCTAGCGGGATACAATGAGCAGTTCTTC
clone_size: .; j_call: TRBJ2-5; v_call: TRBV7-3; d_call: .; cdr3_aa: CASSLFGNNPGETQYF; cdr3_nt: TGTGCCAGCAGCTTATTCGGAAACAACCCCGGAGAGACCCAGTACTTC
clone_size: .; j_call: TRBJ2-5; v_call: TRBV3-1/TRBV3-2; d_call: .; cdr3_aa: CASSQDGGGSLETQYF; cdr3_nt: TGTGCCAGCAGCCAAGACGGTGGTGGGAGTTTGGAGACCCAGTACTTC
clone_size: .; j_call: TRBJ1-2; v_call: TRBV5-4; d_call: .; cdr3_aa: CASSLSTNYGYTF; cdr3_nt: TGTGCCAGCAGCTTGTCCACTAACTATGGCTACACCTTC
clone_size: .; j_call: TRBJ2-7; v_call: TRBV11-2; d_call: .; cdr3_aa: CASTEGPAYEQYF; cdr3_nt: TGTGCCAGCACCGAAGGGCCCGCCTACGAGCAGTACTTC
clone_size: few; j_call: TRBJ1-2; v_call: TRBV9; d_call: TRBD1; cdr3_aa: CASSVDRGYNYGYTF; cdr3_nt: TGTGCCAGCAGCGTAGACAGGGGTTATAACTATGGCTACACCTTC
clone_size: .; j_call: TRBJ1-4; v_call: TRBV19; d_call: .; cdr3_aa: CASIGRFNEKLFF; cdr3_nt: TGTGCCAGTATTGGACGGTTTAATGAAAAACTGTTTTTT
clone_size: .; j_call: TRBJ2-1; v_call: TRBV7-3; d_call: .; cdr3_aa: CASTGGDLNEQFF; cdr3_nt: TGTGCCAGCACAGGTGGGGATCTAAATGAGCAGTTCTTC
clone_size: .; j_call: TRBJ1-4; v_call: TRBV4-2; d_call: .; cdr3_aa: CASSQEVHSTNEKLFF; cdr3_nt: TGTGCCAGCAGCCAAGAGGTCCATTCAACTAATGAAAAACTGTTTTTT
clone_size: .; j_call: TRBJ2-1; v_call: TRBV5-6; d_call: .; cdr3_aa: CASSLDGQGYNEQFF; cdr3_nt: TGTGCCAGCAGCTTGGACGGGCAGGGGTACAATGAGCAGTTCTTC
clone_size: .; j_call: TRBJ1-4; v_call: TRBV6-1; d_call: .; cdr3_aa: CASSEVWMGSEKLFF; cdr3_nt: TGTGCCAGCAGTGAGGTCTGGATGGGCAGTGAAAAACTGTTTTTT
clone_size: .; j_call: TRBJ1-3; v_call: TRBV6-5; d_call: .; cdr3_aa: CASMRSSGNTIYF; cdr3_nt: TGTGCCAGCATGAGGAGCTCTGGAAACACCATATATTTT
clone_size: once; j_call: TRBJ1-5; v_call: TRBV19; d_call: .; cdr3_aa: CASSIVDFGTFSNQPQHF; cdr3_nt: TGTGCCAGTAGTATAGTCGACTTTGGGACGTTTAGCAATCAGCCCCAGCATTTT
clone_size: .; j_call: TRBJ2-3; v_call: TRBV7-9; d_call: .; cdr3_aa: CASSLWGRETASTDTQYF; cdr3_nt: TGTGCCAGCAGCTTGTGGGGCAGGGAGACCGCTAGCACAGATACGCAGTATTTT
clone_size: .; j_call: TRBJ2-7; v_call: TRBV10-3; d_call: TRBD1; cdr3_aa: CAISEGQGFRSYEQYF; cdr3_nt: TGTGCCATCAGTGAGGGACAGGGGTTTCGCTCCTACGAGCAGTACTTC
clone_size: .; j_call: TRBJ2-2; v_call: TRBV28; d_call: .; cdr3_aa: CASSDANTGELFF; cdr3_nt: TGTGCCAGCAGTGACGCGAACACCGGGGAGCTGTTTTTT
clone_size: .; j_call: TRBJ2-6; v_call: TRBV9; d_call: .; cdr3_aa: CASSHTRDVSGANVLTF; cdr3_nt: TGTGCCAGCAGCCATACCCGGGACGTTTCTGGGGCCAACGTCCTGACTTTC
clone_size: .; j_call: TRBJ2-2; v_call: TRBV5-6; d_call: TRBD1; cdr3_aa: CASSFTGTGGGGELFF; cdr3_nt: TGTGCCAGCAGCTTTACAGGGACAGGAGGAGGGGGGGAGCTGTTTTTT
clone_size: .; j_call: TRBJ2-7; v_call: TRBV4-1; d_call: TRBD1; cdr3_aa: CASSQDRGTGSSYEQYF; cdr3_nt: TGCGCCAGCAGCCAAGATCGGGGGACAGGGAGCTCCTACGAGCAGTACTTC
clone_size: .; j_call: TRBJ2-7; v_call: TRBV19; d_call: TRBD2; cdr3_aa: CASSRTRSSYEQYF; cdr3_nt: TGTGCCAGTAGCCGGACTAGGAGCTCCTACGAGCAGTACTTC
clone_size: .; j_call: TRBJ2-7; v_call: TRBV6-5; d_call: TRBD1; cdr3_aa: CASSYDRERGYEQYF; cdr3_nt: TGTGCCAGCAGTTACGACAGGGAGAGGGGCTACGAGCAGTACTTC
clone_size: .; j_call: TRBJ2-1; v_call: TRBV12-3/TRBV12-4; d_call: .; cdr3_aa: CASSASDEQFF; cdr3_nt: TGTGCCAGCAGTGCCTCGGATGAGCAGTTCTTC
clone_size: .; j_call: TRBJ2-7; v_call: TRBV3-1/TRBV3-2; d_call: .; cdr3_aa: CASRPLGSYEQYF; cdr3_nt: TGTGCCAGCCGACCCCTGGGCTCCTACGAGCAGTACTTC
clone_size: .; j_call: TRBJ2-1; v_call: TRBV14; d_call: .; cdr3_aa: CASSQDFWAGAFF; cdr3_nt: TGTGCCAGCAGCCAAGATTTCTGGGCGGGGGCGTTCTTC
clone_size: .; j_call: TRBJ1-1; v_call: TRBV3-1/TRBV3-2; d_call: .; cdr3_aa: CASSQDRGTGHTEAFF; cdr3_nt: TGTGCCAGCAGCCAAGATAGGGGGACGGGACACACTGAAGCTTTCTTT
clone_size: .; j_call: TRBJ2-7; v_call: TRBV6-2/TRBV6-3; d_call: TRBD2; cdr3_aa: CASSSPGLAGAFYEQYF; cdr3_nt: TGTGCCAGCAGTTCCCCGGGACTAGCGGGGGCCTTCTACGAGCAGTACTTC
clone_size: .; j_call: TRBJ2-5; v_call: TRBV3-1/TRBV3-2; d_call: TRBD2; cdr3_aa: CASSPAGRESVGTQYF; cdr3_nt: TGTGCCAGCAGCCCAGCGGGGCGGGAGAGTGTGGGGACCCAGTACTTC
clone_size: .; j_call: TRBJ2-7; v_call: TRBV5-1; d_call: .; cdr3_aa: CASSLRGQGYEQYF; cdr3_nt: TGCGCCAGCAGCTTGAGGGGTCAGGGCTACGAGCAGTACTTC
clone_size: .; j_call: TRBJ2-5; v_call: TRBV15; d_call: .; cdr3_aa: CATSRDRVPMETQYF; cdr3_nt: TGTGCCACCAGCAGAGATCGGGTGCCTATGGAGACCCAGTACTTC
clone_size: .; j_call: TRBJ1-1; v_call: TRBV2; d_call: TRBD1; cdr3_aa: CASSVSDRVNTEAFF; cdr3_nt: TGTGCCAGCAGTGTTTCCGACAGGGTGAACACTGAAGCTTTCTTT
clone_size: .; j_call: TRBJ2-7; v_call: TRBV19; d_call: .; cdr3_aa: CASSILGGESTYEQYF; cdr3_nt: TGTGCCAGTAGTATACTAGGCGGGGAATCGACCTACGAGCAGTACTTC
clone_size: .; j_call: TRBJ1-2; v_call: TRBV25-1; d_call: .; cdr3_aa: CASSVGGANYGYTF; cdr3_nt: TGTGCCAGCAGTGTAGGGGGAGCTAACTATGGCTACACCTTC